This TCR beta chain is drawn from a study of blood T cell repertoires in COVID-19. Study-wide background: Nucleic acid was either cDNA or gDNA, and it came from T cells, B-cell-depleted T cells, or PBMCs.

The ends were cut back, 3 bases at V and 5 bases at J, with 10 bases in the middle. In germline, CDR1 is LNHDA, CDR2 SQIVND (reference sequence). The CDR3 length is 13 residues. TCRdb's copy holds only in-frame clones and misses some; the assay was immunoSEQ multiplex PCR. Here the sample spans fewer than 350,000 clones, approximately 92% being singletons. This sequence originates from a woman aged 30 to 39 with COVID-19, enrolled during active disease. V is TRBV19 and J is TRBJ2-5; tentative D call: TRBD1 (6 bases). Sequencing input: peripheral blood. The CDR3 protein is CASSITGRETQYF. Written as DNA, the CDR3 is TGTGCCAGTAGTATCACAGGGCGTGAGACCCAGTACTTC.